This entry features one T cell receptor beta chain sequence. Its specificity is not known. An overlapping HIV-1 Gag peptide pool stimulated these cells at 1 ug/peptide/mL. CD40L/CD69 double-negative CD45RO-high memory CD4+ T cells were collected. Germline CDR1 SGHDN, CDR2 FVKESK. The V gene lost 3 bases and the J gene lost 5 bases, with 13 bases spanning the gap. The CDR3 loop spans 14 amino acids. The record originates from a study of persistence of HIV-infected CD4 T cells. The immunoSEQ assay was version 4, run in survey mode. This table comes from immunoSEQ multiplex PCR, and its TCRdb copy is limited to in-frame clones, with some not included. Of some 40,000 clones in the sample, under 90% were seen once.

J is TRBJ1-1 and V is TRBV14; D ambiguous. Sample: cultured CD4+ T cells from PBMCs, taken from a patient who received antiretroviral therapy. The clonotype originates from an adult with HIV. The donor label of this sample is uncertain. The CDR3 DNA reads TGTGCCAGCAGCCAGATTAGGCAGCAGACTGAAGCTTTCTTT. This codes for CASSQIRQQTEAFF.